The clone carrying this TCR beta chain was counted many times. This entry belongs to a study of identical twins. Trimming stripped 5 bases from V and 5 bases from J, with 19 bases between. CDR3 length: 15 residues. Using its own MiXCR run on the 5' RACE reads, TCRdb lists one record per CDR3 protein. The profile shows under 250,000 distinct CDR3 sequences, 6% to 8.5% of them singletons. These sequences were also reported in another study, on yellow fever vaccine responses in identical twins.

Sequenced sample: CD8+ T cells sorted from blood. The receptor's source is a young woman in good health. The chain employs TRBV12-3 or TRBV12-4 and TRBJ2-7, with D possibly being TRBD1 (6 bases). CDR3 amino acids: CASSQGPGRGHEQYF. The CDR3 DNA follows: TGTGCCAGCAGTCAAGGGCCCGGCAGGGGCCACGAGCAGTACTTC.